The entry below gives a single T cell receptor beta chain sequence along with its context. This CDR3 is built from 15 residues. The germline CDR1 and CDR2 sequences are DFQATT and SNEGSKA (reference sequence). Trimming cost V 3 bases and J 4 bases; bases outside gene matches: 8. Ranging in age from roughly 6 to 90, the donors were healthy Caucasian individuals from Russia. The data stem from a study of blood T cells in healthy people across ages. Primed by a sample-barcoded 5' primer and a J-beta primer mix, a second PCR proceeded for 7 to 11 cycles. In TCRdb, the 5' RACE reads were re-called with MiXCR into one record per CDR3 protein. The repertoire includes 550,000 to 650,000 distinct CDR3 sequences, about 30% of them detected once, and about 15% sits in the top ten.

The receptor was isolated from a woman of 80 years or more in good health. The chain recombines TRBV20-1 with TRBJ2-1, with TRBD2 matching 8 bases. The sample comprised blood. CDR3 in DNA: TGCAGTGCTAGTTACGGGAGGGCCCGGTACAATGAGCAGTTCTTC. Translated: CSASYGRARYNEQFF.